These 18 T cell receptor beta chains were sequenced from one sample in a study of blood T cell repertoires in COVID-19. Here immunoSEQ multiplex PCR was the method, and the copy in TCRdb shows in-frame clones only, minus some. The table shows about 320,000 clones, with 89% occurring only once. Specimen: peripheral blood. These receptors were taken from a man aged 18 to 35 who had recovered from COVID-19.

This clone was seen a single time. Written as DNA, the CDR3 is TGTGCCAGCAGTTCCCAGTCGACAGGGGGCGGCGAGCAGTACTTC. Protein sequence: CASSSQSTGGGEQYF. The chain is built from TRBV27 and TRBJ2-7, with 10 positions matching TRBD1. Germline CDR1 MNHEY, CDR2 SMNVEV (reference sequence). After removal of 4 bases from V and 6 bases from J, the junction contained 9 bases not matched to a gene. The CDR3 runs to 15 residues.

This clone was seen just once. This CDR3 is CASSPEGALSSYNEQFF. The CDR3 bases are TGTGCCAGCAGTCCAGAGGGGGCCCTGAGCTCCTACAATGAGCAGTTCTTC. The rearrangement joins TRBV6-6 to TRBJ2-1; TRBD1 matches at 7 bases. V lost 5 bases, J lost 0 bases, and 10 bases stayed unmatched. Germline values: CDR1 MNHNY, CDR2 SVGAGI (reference sequence). The CDR3 loop spans 17 amino acids.

The CDR3 reads CAWDRVGQPQHF. CDR3 nucleotide sequence: TGTGCCTGGGACAGGGTGGGGCAGCCCCAGCATTTT. The rearrangement uses TRBV30 and TRBJ1-5; 7 nucleotides agree with TRBD1. Germline lookup yields CDR1 GTSNPN and CDR2 SVGIG (reference sequence). V shed 5 bases and J 7 bases; nucleotides not matched to a gene: 5. This CDR3 is built from 12 residues.

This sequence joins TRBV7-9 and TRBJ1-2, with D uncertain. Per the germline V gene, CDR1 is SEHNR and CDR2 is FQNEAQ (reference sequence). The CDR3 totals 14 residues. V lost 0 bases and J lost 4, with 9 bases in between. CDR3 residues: CASSLAGWSYGYTF. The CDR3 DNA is TGTGCCAGCAGCTTAGCTGGGTGGAGCTATGGCTACACCTTC.

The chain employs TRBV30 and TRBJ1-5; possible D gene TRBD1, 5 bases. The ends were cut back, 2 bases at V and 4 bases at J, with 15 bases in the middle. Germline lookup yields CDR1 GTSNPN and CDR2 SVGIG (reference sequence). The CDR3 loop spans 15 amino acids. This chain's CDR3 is CAWSPTPGGNQPQHF. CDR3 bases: TGTGCCTGGAGTCCGACCCCCGGGGGAAATCAGCCCCAGCATTTT.

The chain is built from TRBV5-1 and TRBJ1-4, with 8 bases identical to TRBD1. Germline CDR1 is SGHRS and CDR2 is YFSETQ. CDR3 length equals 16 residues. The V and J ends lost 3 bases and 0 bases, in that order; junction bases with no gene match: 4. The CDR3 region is CASSWGTGTTNEKLFF. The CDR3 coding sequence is TGCGCCAGCAGCTGGGGGACAGGTACAACTAATGAAAAACTGTTTTTT.

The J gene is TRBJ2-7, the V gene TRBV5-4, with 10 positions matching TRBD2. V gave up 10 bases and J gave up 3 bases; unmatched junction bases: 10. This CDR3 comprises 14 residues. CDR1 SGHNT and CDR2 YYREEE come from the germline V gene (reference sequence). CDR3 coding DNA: TGTGCCTCCCAAGCGGGAGGGGGTATCTACGAGCAGTACTTC. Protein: CASQAGGGIYEQYF.

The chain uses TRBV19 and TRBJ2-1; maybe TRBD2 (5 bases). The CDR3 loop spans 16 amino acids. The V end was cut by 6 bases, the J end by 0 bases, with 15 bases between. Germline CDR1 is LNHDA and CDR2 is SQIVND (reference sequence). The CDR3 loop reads CASRGFSESSYNEQFF. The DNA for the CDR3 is TGTGCCAGTAGGGGATTTAGCGAGAGCTCCTACAATGAGCAGTTCTTC. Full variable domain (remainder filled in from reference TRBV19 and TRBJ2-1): DGGITQSPKYLFRKEGQNVTLSCEQNLNHDAMYWYRQDPGQGLRLIYYSQIVNDFQKGDIAEGYSVSREKKESFPLTVTSAQKNPTAFYLCASRGFSESSYNEQFFGPGTRLTVL.

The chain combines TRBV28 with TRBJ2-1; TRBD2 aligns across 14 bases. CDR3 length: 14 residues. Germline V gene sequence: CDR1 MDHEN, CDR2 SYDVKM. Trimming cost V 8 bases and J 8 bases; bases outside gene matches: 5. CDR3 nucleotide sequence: TGTGCCAGCGGGACTAGCGGGGGACGGGATGAGCAGTTCTTC. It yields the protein CASGTSGGRDEQFF.

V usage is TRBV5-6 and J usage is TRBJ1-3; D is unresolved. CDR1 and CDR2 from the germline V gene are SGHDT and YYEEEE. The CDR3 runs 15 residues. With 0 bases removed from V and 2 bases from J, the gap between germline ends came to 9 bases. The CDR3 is CASSLGQVTGNTIYF. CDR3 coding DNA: TGTGCCAGCAGCTTGGGGCAGGTGACTGGAAACACCATATATTTT.

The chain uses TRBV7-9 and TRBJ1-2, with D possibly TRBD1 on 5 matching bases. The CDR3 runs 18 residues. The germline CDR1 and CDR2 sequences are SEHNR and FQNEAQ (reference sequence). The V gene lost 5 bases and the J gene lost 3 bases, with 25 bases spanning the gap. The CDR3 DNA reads TGTGCCAGCAGCCCCCTGGGATCGGGGGGGGTCGAGGACTATGGCTACACCTTC. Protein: CASSPLGSGGVEDYGYTF. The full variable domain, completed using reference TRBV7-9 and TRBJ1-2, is DTGVSQNPRHKITKRGQNVTFRCDPISEHNRLYWYRQTLGQGPEFLTYFQNEAQLEKSRLLSDRFSAERPKGSFSTLEIQRTEQGDSAMYLCASSPLGSGGVEDYGYTFGSGTRLTVV.

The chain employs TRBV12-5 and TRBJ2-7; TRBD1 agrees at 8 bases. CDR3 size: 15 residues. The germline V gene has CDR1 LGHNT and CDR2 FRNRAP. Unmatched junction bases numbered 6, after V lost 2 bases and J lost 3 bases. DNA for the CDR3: TGTGCTAGTGGTTTGAAAGGACAGGGACTCTACGAGCAGTACTTC. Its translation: CASGLKGQGLYEQYF. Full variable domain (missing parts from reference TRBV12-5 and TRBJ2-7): DARVTQTPRHKVTEMGQEVTMRCQPILGHNTVFWYRQTMMQGLELLAYFRNRAPLDDSGMPKDRFSAEMPDATLATLKIQPSEPRDSAVYFCASGLKGQGLYEQYFGPGTRLTVT.

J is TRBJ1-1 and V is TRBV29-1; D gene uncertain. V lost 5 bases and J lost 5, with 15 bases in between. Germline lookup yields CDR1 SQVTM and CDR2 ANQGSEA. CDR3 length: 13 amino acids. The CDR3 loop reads CSVQPPAETEAFF. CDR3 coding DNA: TGCAGCGTTCAGCCCCCCGCGGAAACTGAAGCTTTCTTT.

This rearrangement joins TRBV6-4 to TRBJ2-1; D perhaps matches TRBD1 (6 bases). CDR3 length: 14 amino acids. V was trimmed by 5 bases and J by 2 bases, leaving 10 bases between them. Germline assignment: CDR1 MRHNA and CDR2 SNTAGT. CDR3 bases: TGTGCCAGCAGTCCGGGACATACCTACAATGAGCAGTTCTTC. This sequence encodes CASSPGHTYNEQFF.

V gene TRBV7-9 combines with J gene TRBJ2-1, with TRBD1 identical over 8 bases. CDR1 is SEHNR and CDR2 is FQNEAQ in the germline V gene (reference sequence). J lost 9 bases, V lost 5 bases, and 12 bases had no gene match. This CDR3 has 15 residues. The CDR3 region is CASSVTYGQGGEQFF. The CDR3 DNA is TGTGCCAGCAGCGTTACGTACGGACAGGGCGGTGAGCAGTTCTTC.

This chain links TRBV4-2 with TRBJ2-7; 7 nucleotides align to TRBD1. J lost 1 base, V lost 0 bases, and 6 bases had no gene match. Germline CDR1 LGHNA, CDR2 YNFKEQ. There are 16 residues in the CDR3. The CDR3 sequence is CASSQDRTGASYEQYF. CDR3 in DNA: TGTGCCAGCAGCCAAGATCGCACAGGGGCTTCCTACGAGCAGTACTTC.

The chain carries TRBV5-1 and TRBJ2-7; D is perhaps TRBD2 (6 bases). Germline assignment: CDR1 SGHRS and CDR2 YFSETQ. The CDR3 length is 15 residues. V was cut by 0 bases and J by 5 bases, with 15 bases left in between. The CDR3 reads CASSLDPGGDDEQYF. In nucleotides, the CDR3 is TGCGCCAGCAGCTTGGATCCCGGGGGAGACGACGAGCAGTACTTC.

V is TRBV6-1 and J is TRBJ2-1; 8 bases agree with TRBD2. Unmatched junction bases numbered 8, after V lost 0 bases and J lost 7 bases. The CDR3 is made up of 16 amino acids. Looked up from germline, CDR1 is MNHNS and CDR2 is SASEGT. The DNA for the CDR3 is TGTGCCAGCAGTGAAGCTCGCGGGAGGCCAGGGAATGAGCAGTTCTTC. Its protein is CASSEARGRPGNEQFF.